Below, 7 T cell receptor beta chains from the same sample are listed, as sequenced in a study of T-cell reconstitution after alpha-beta-depleted transplantation in children. Unique molecular identifiers were incorporated into the prepared TCRbeta library. Each CDR3 protein gets one entry after TCRdb re-called the PCR reads with MiXCR. The top ten clones hold around 3.3% of a sample with roughly 500,000 distinct CDR3 sequences, 15% to 20% of them seen once. The sample consisted of PBMCs from the stem cell graft donor, taken from the stem cell graft. These receptors were obtained from a human donor who donated a stem cell graft to a child with acute lymphoblastic leukemia.

The rearrangement uses TRBV9 and TRBJ1-2, with D tentatively TRBD1 (6 bases). Germline V gives CDR1 SGDLS, CDR2 YYNGEE. With 0 bases removed from V and 6 bases from J, the gap between germline ends came to 9 bases. The CDR3 sequence is 13 residues long. CDR3 amino acids: CASSVDREDGYTF. In DNA, the CDR3 is TGTGCCAGCAGCGTAGACAGGGAGGATGGCTACACCTTC.

The table lists this clonotype with a few counts. V gene TRBV6-2 or TRBV6-3 combines with J gene TRBJ2-1; 14 positions match TRBD2. V lost 6 bases to trimming and J lost 5 bases; unmatched junction nucleotides: 12. CDR1 is MNHEY and CDR2 is SVGEGT in the germline V gene. The CDR3 is 18 amino acids. The CDR3: CASRPGTSGGVFDNEQFF. The CDR3 DNA reads TGTGCCAGCAGACCGGGGACTAGCGGGGGCGTCTTCGACAATGAGCAGTTCTTC.

V is TRBV28 and J is TRBJ2-2; D gene ambiguous. Germline-derived CDR1 and CDR2 are MDHEN and SYDVKM. The CDR3 spans 14 residues. Trimming took off 8 bases at V and 1 base at J, with 11 bases between the two ends. Here the CDR3 DNA reads TGTGCCAGCGAAGAACTCGGGAACACCGGGGAGCTGTTTTTT. It codes for CASEELGNTGELFF.

This clonotype was seen only a few times. CDR3 nucleotide sequence: TGTGCCAGCACCCTTCGGGCAGGGAACCTCTACGAGCAGTACTTC. Translating it yields CASTLRAGNLYEQYF. The J gene is TRBJ2-7, the V gene TRBV27; D perhaps matches TRBD1 (5 bases). This CDR3 spans 15 amino acids. CDR1 is MNHEY and CDR2 is SMNVEV in the germline V gene (reference sequence). V gave up 7 bases and J gave up 3 bases, with 19 bases separating them.

The sample holds a few counts of this clonotype. The rearrangement joins TRBV12-3 or TRBV12-4 to TRBJ2-5; D gene uncertain. The CDR3 runs to 14 residues. Trimming pared 2 bases from V and 2 bases from J, leaving 9 bases between. CDR3 DNA: TGTGCCAGCAGTTTAAAAGTTGATCAAGAGACCCAGTACTTC. Its translation is CASSLKVDQETQYF.

The chain recombines TRBV11-2 with TRBJ2-3; tentative D call: TRBD1 (7 bases). There are 16 residues in the CDR3. Trimming left V 8 bases short and J 1 base short, with 19 bases between. Germline V gene lookup returns CDR1 SGHAT and CDR2 FQNNGV. CDR3 in amino acids: CASRALGGGGTDTQYF. DNA of the CDR3: TGTGCCAGCCGGGCCCTAGGGGGCGGGGGCACAGATACGCAGTATTTT.

This chain uses TRBV2 with TRBJ2-3; weak D call: TRBD1 (6 bases). This CDR3 is built from 14 residues. V lost 6 bases to trimming and J lost 1 base, with 11 bases between them. CDR1 and CDR2 (germline): SNHLY, FYNNEI. The chain's CDR3 is CASRADRRTDTQYF. CDR3 coding DNA: TGTGCCAGCAGAGCGGACAGACGCACAGATACGCAGTATTTT.